The next 12 T cell receptor beta chains were all read from a single sample in a study of beta chain features in type 1 diabetes. As every portion of the isolated RNA was reverse transcribed, the sequencing read expressed TCRB transcripts. Sequencing was performed with immunoSEQ multiplex PCR; in TCRdb, only in-frame clones are kept and a portion is missing. This table holds some 400,000 clones, approximately 15% found once. What was sequenced was naive CD4+ T cells from blood. These receptors came from a woman aged 18 to 35 in good health.

This clone was seen more than once but under ten times. This chain connects TRBV5-4 to TRBJ1-5; TRBD1 aligns across 7 bases. The CDR3 has 14 residues. V trimming: 3 bases; J trimming: 5 bases; junction bases outside the gene matches: 5. Germline V gives CDR1 SGHNT, CDR2 YYREEE (reference sequence). The CDR3 protein is CASSSEGGDQPQHF. CDR3 DNA sequence: TGTGCCAGCAGCTCGGAAGGGGGCGATCAGCCCCAGCATTTT.

The chain links TRBV29-1 to TRBJ2-1, with D unresolved. CDR1 SQVTM and CDR2 ANQGSEA come from the germline V gene. Trimming left V 4 bases short and J 4 bases short, with 11 bases between. This CDR3 contains 13 residues. DNA for the CDR3: TGCAGCGTTGTCGGCAGGATTTACAATGAGCAGTTCTTC. The encoded protein is CSVVGRIYNEQFF.

This chain connects TRBV2 to TRBJ2-7; 8 positions match TRBD1. CDR3 size: 13 residues. Unmatched junction bases numbered 6, after V lost 8 bases and J lost 3 bases. Germline loops: CDR1 SNHLY, CDR2 FYNNEI. The CDR3 here is CASGGQGFYEQYF. In DNA, the CDR3 is TGTGCCAGCGGTGGACAGGGTTTCTACGAGCAGTACTTC. The full variable domain, rest sourced from reference TRBV2 and TRBJ2-7, is EPEVTQTPSHQVTQMGQEVILRCVPISNHLYFYWYRQILGQKVEFLVSFYNNEISEKSEIFDDQFSVERPDGSNFTLKIRSTKLEDSAMYFCASGGQGFYEQYFGPGTRLTVT.

The chain has TRBV5-1 and TRBJ1-2, with 7 nucleotides matching TRBD1. This CDR3 comprises 13 residues. CDR1 is SGHRS, CDR2 YFSETQ, per germline. V shed 5 bases and J 4 bases; nucleotides not matched to a gene: 5. CDR3 sequence reads: CASRDGQVYGYTF. The CDR3 region has the DNA TGCGCCAGCAGGGATGGACAGGTCTATGGCTACACCTTC. Full variable domain (missing parts from reference TRBV5-1 and TRBJ1-2): KAGVTQTPRYLIKTRGQQVTLSCSPISGHRSVSWYQQTPGQGLQFLFEYFSETQRNKGNFPGRFSGRQFSNSRSEMNVSTLELGDSALYLCASRDGQVYGYTFGSGTRLTVV.

The chain joins TRBV5-6 to TRBJ2-1, with D uncertain. Germline loops: CDR1 SGHDT, CDR2 YYEEEE. CDR3 length equals 15 residues. V gave up 0 bases and J gave up 3 bases, with 10 bases separating them. In nucleotides, the CDR3 is TGTGCCAGCAGCTTGGCCCCAGCTAGCTACAATGAGCAGTTCTTC. Protein sequence: CASSLAPASYNEQFF.

This clone has just a few counts. The gene calls are TRBV11-2 and TRBJ2-7; weak D call: TRBD1 (5 bases). This CDR3 is 14 amino acids long. V shed 4 bases and J shed 2 bases, with 12 bases lying between them. Germline V lookup: CDR1 SGHAT, CDR2 FQNNGV. CDR3 residues: CASSSGAGTYEQYF. The CDR3, as DNA: TGTGCCAGCAGCTCGGGTGCAGGGACCTACGAGCAGTACTTC.

V and J are TRBV7-6 and TRBJ1-2; tentatively, D is TRBD1 (6 bases). This CDR3 is 14 amino acids long. CDR1 and CDR2 (germline): SGHVS, FNYEAQ. Trimming stripped 5 bases from V and 0 bases from J, with 10 bases between. DNA for the CDR3: TGTGCCAGCAGCCAGGGGATAGCTAACTATGGCTACACCTTC. This encodes CASSQGIANYGYTF.

This clone was found a few times. The rearrangement uses TRBV7-9 and TRBJ2-5, with D possibly TRBD1 on 6 matching bases. The CDR3 consists of 16 residues. V shed 7 bases and J shed 1 base, with 19 bases lying between them. Germline V gives CDR1 SEHNR, CDR2 FQNEAQ (reference sequence). As DNA, the CDR3 is TGTGCCAGCACCCCTCCGCTGGGGACACCCCAAGAGACCCAGTACTTC. The encoded protein is CASTPPLGTPQETQYF.

The sample holds a few counts of this clone. This rearrangement joins TRBV28 to TRBJ2-6; 13 bases agree with TRBD2. Germline CDR1 reads MDHEN; CDR2 reads SYDVKM. The CDR3 loop spans 17 amino acids. The V segment lost 3 bases and the J segment 3 bases; nucleotides outside the gene matches: 2. The CDR3 loop reads CASSLTSGRLGANVLTF. The CDR3 nucleotides read TGTGCCAGCAGTTTGACTAGCGGGAGGCTTGGGGCCAACGTCCTGACTTTC.

The chain uses TRBV9 and TRBJ2-1; TRBD1 aligns across 12 bases. CDR3 length: 15 amino acids. Germline V gene sequence: CDR1 SGDLS, CDR2 YYNGEE. The V segment lost 0 bases and the J segment 7 bases; nucleotides outside the gene matches: 2. CDR3 region: CASSVVGQGANEQFF. CDR3 coding DNA: TGTGCCAGCAGCGTAGTGGGACAGGGGGCAAATGAGCAGTTCTTC. The full variable domain, rest sourced from reference TRBV9 and TRBJ2-1, is DSGVTQTPKHLITATGQRVTLRCSPRSGDLSVYWYQQSLDQGLQFLIQYYNGEERAKGNILERFSAQQFPDLHSELNLSSLELGDSALYFCASSVVGQGANEQFFGPGTRLTVL.

The chain carries TRBV29-1 and TRBJ2-2, with D tentatively TRBD2 (5 bases). The CDR3 totals 14 residues. Germline V gene lookup returns CDR1 SQVTM and CDR2 ANQGSEA. Trimming stripped 2 bases from V and 2 bases from J, with 9 bases between. The chain's CDR3 is CSVESGINTGELFF. CDR3 bases: TGCAGCGTTGAATCCGGGATCAACACCGGGGAGCTGTTTTTT.

The gene calls are TRBV18 and TRBJ1-5, with D possibly TRBD1 on 5 matching bases. The CDR3 consists of 16 residues. CDR1 KGHSH and CDR2 LQKENI come from the germline V gene. Trimming pared 2 bases from V and 0 bases from J, leaving 11 bases between. The CDR3, as DNA: TGTGCCAGCTCACCATTCGACAGCTATAGCAATCAGCCCCAGCATTTT. It specifies CASSPFDSYSNQPQHF.